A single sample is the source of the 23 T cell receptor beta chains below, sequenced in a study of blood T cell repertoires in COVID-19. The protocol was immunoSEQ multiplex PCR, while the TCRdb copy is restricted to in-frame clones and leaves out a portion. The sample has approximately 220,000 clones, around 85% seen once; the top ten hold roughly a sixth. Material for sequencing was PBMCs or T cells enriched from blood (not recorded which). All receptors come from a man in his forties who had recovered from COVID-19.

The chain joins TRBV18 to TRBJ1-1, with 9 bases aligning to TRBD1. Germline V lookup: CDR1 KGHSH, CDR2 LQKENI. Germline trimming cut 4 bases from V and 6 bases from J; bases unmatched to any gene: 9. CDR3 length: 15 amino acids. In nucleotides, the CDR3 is TGTGCCAGCTCACAGACAGGGGGAAAATCATCTGAAGCTTTCTTT. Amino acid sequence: CASSQTGGKSSEAFF.

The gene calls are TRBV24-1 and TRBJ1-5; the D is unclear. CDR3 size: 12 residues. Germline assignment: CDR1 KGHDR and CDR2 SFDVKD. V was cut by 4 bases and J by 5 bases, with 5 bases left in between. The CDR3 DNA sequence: TGTGCCACCAGTGAAACAGATCAGCCCCAGCATTTT. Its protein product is CATSETDQPQHF.

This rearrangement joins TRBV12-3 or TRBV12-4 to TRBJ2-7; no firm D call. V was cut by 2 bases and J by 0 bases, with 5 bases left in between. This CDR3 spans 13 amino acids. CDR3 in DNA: TGTGCCAGCAGTTTAACTACCTCCTACGAGCAGTACTTC. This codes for CASSLTTSYEQYF.

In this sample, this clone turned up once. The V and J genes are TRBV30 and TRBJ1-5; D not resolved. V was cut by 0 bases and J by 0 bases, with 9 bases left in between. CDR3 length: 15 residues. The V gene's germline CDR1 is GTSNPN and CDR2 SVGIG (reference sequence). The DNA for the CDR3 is TGTGCCTGGAGTGTTGGGCAGTATAGCAATCAGCCCCAGCATTTT. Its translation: CAWSVGQYSNQPQHF.

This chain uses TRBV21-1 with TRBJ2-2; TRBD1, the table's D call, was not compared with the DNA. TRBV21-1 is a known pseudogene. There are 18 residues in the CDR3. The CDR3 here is CASSPRQLDNSCTGELFF. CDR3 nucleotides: TGTGCCAGCAGCCCGCGACAGTTAGATAACTCCTGCACCGGGGAGCTGTTTTTT.

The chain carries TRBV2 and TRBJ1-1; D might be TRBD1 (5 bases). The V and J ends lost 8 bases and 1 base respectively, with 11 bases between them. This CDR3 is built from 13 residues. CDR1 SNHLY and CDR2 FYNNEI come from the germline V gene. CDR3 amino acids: CASAGQPNTEAFF. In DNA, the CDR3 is TGTGCCAGCGCTGGACAACCGAACACTGAAGCTTTCTTT.

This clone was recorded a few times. CDR3 coding DNA: TGTGCCAGCTCATCCCAACGGTCAGGGGGAGAAGCCGGTGGCTACACCTTC. Translated: CASSSQRSGGEAGGYTF. The chain links TRBV18 to TRBJ1-2, with TRBD1 identical over 7 bases. The ends lost 5 bases at V and 7 bases at J; junction bases unmatched: 19. CDR3 length equals 17 residues. Germline V CDR1 and CDR2: KGHSH, LQKENI.

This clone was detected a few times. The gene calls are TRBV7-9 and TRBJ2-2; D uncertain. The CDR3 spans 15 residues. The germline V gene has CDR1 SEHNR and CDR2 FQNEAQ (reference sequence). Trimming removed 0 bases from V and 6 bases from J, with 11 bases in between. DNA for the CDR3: TGTGCCAGCAGCTTAGCGTACCTAGTTGCCGGGGAGCTGTTTTTT. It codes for CASSLAYLVAGELFF.

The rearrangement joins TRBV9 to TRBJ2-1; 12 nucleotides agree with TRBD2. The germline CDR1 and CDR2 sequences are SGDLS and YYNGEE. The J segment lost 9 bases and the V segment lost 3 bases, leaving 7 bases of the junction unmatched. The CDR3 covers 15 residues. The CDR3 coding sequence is TGTGCCAGCAGCGGACGGACTAGCGGGGCCCCTGAGCAGTTCTTC. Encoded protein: CASSGRTSGAPEQFF.

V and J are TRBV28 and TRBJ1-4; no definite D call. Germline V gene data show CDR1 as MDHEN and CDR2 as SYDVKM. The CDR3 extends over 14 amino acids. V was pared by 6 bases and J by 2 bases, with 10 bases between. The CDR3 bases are TGTGCCAGCAGGGCGGGGAGCACTAATGAAAAACTGTTTTTT. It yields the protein CASRAGSTNEKLFF.

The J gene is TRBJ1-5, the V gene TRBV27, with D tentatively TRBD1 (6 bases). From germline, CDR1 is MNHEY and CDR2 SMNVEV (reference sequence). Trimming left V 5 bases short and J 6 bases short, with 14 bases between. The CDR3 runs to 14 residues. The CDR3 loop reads CASSVTGFSQPQHF. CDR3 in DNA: TGTGCCAGCAGTGTAACAGGGTTTAGTCAGCCCCAGCATTTT.

The DNA for the CDR3 is TGTGCCAGCAGCTTCCGGACAGGGAACACCGGGGAGCTGTTTTTT. Its translation is CASSFRTGNTGELFF. V usage is TRBV11-3 and J usage is TRBJ2-2; 7 bases agree with TRBD1. Trimming removed 3 bases from V and 1 base from J; junction bases left unmatched: 2. The germline CDR1 and CDR2 sequences are SGHNT and YENEEA. There are 15 residues in the CDR3.

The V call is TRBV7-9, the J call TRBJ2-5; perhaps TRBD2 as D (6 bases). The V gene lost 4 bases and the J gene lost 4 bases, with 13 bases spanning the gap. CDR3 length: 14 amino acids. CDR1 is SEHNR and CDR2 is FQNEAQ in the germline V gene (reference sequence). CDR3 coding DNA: TGTGCCAGCAGCTCCCCCCGGGAGCGAGAGACCCAGTACTTC. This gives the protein CASSSPRERETQYF.

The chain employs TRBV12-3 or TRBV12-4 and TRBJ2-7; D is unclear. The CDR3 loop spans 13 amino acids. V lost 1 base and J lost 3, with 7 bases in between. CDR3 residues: CASSLGPDYEQYF. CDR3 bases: TGTGCCAGCAGTTTAGGGCCTGACTACGAGCAGTACTTC.

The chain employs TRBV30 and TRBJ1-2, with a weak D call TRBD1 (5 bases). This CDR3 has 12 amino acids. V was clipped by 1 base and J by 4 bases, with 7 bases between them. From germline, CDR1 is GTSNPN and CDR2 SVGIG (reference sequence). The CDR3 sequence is CAWSGRVYGYTF. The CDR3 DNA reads TGTGCCTGGAGTGGCAGGGTCTATGGCTACACCTTC.

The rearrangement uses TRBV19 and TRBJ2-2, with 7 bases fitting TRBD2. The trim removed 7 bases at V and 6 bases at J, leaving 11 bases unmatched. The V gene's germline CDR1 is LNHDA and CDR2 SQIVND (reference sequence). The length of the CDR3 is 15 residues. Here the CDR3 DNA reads TGTGCCAGTAAAGAGATCGCGGGGGATTCCGGGGAGCTGTTTTTT. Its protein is CASKEIAGDSGELFF.

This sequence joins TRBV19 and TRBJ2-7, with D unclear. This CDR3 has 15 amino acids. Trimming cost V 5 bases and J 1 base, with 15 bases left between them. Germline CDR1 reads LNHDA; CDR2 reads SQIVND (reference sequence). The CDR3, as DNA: TGTGCCAGTAGTCTTAGGCCAGGTAGGTCCTACGAGCAGTACTTC. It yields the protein CASSLRPGRSYEQYF.

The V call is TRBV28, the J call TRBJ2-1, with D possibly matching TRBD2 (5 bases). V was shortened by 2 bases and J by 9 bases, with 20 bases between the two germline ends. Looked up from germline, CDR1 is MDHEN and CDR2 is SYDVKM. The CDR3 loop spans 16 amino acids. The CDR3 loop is CASSLGLLVGSGEQFF. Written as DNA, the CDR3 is TGTGCCAGCAGTTTAGGCTTACTAGTAGGGAGCGGTGAGCAGTTCTTC.

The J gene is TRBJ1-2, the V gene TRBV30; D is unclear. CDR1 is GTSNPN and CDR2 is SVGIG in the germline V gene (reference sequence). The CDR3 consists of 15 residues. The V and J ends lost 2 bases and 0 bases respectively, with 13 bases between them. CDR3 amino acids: CAWSIGRESNYGYTF. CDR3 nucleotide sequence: TGTGCCTGGAGTATTGGTAGAGAGTCTAACTATGGCTACACCTTC.

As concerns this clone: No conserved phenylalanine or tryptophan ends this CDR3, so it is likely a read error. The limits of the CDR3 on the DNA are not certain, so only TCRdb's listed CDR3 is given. The chain's CDR3 is CASSPPTSGRIVL. The V and J genes are TRBV18 and TRBJ2-7; the table assigns TRBD2, which was not confirmed against the DNA. Both ends counted, the CDR3 spans 13 residues. Germline CDR1 reads KGHSH; CDR2 reads LQKENI.

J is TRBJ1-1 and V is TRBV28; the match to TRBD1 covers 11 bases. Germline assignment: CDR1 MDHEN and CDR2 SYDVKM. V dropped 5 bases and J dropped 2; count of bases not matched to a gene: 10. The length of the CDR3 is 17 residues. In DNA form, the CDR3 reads TGTGCCAGCAGTGGACAGGGGGCGCGATGGATAAACACTGAAGCTTTCTTT. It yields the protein CASSGQGARWINTEAFF.

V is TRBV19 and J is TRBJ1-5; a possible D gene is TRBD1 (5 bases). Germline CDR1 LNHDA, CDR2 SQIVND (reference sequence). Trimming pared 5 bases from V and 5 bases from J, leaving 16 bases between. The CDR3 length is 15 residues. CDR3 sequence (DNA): TGTGCCAGTAGTCCCCAGGTGGGGGGTTATCAGCCCCAGCATTTT. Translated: CASSPQVGGYQPQHF.

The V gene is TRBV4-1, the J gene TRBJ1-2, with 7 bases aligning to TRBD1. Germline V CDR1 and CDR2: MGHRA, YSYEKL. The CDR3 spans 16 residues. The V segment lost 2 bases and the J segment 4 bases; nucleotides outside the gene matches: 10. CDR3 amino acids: CASSQRQGVWGYGYTF. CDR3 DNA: TGCGCCAGCAGCCAACGGCAGGGGGTATGGGGCTATGGCTACACCTTC.